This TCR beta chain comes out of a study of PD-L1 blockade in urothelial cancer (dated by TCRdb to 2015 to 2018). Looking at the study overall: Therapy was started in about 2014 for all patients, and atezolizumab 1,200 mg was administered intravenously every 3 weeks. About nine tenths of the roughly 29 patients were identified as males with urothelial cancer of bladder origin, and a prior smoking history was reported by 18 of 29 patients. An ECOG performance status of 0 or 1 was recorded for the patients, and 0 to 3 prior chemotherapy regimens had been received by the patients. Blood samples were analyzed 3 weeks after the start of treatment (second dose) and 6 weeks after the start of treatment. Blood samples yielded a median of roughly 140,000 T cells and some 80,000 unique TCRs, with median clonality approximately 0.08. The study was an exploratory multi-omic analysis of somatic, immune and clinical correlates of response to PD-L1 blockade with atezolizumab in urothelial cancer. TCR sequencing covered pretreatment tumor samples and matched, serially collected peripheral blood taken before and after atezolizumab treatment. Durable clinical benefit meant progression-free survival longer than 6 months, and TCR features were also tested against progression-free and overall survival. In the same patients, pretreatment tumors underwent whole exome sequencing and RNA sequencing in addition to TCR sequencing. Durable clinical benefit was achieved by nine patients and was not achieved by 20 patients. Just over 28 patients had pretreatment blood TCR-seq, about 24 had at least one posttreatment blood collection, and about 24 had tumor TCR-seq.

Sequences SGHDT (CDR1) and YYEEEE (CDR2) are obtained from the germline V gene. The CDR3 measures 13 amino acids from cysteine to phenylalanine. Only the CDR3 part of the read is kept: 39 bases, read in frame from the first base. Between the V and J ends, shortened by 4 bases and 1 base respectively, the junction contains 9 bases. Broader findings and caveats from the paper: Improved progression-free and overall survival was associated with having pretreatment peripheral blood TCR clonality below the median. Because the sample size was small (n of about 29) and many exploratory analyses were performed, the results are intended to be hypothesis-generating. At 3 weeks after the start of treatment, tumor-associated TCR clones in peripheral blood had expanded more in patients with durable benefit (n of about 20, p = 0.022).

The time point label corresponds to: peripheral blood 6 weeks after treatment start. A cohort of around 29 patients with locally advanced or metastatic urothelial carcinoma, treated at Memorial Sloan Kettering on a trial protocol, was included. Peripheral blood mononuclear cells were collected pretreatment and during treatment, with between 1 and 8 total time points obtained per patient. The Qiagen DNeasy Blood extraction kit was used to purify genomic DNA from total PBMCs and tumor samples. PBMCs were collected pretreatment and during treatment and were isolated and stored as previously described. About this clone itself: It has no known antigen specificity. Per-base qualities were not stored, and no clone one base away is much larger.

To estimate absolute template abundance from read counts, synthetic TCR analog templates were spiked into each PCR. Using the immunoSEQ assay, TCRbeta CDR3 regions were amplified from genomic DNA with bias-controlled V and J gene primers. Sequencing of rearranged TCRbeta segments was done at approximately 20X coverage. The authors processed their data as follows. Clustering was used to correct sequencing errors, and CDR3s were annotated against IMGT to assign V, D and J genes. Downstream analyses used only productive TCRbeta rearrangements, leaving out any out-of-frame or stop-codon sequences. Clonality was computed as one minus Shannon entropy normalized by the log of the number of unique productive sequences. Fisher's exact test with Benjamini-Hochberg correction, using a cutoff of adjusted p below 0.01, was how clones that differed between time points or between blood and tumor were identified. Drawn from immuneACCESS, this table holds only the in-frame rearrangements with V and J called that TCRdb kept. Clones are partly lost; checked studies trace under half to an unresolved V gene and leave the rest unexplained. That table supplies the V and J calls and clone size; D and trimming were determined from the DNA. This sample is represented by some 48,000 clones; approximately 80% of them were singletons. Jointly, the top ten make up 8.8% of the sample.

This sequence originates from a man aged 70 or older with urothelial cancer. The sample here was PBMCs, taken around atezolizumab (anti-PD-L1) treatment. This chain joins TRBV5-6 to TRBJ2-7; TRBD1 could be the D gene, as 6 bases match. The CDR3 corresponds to CASSRDISYEQYF. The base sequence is TGTGCCAGCAGCAGGGACATATCCTACGAGCAGTACTTC. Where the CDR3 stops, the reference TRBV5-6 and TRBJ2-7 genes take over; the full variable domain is DAGVTQSPTHLIKTRGQQVTLRCSPKSGHDTVSWYQQALGQGPQFIFQYYEEEERQRGNFPDRFSGHQFPNYSSELNVNALLLGDSALYLCASSRDISYEQYFGPGTRLTVT.